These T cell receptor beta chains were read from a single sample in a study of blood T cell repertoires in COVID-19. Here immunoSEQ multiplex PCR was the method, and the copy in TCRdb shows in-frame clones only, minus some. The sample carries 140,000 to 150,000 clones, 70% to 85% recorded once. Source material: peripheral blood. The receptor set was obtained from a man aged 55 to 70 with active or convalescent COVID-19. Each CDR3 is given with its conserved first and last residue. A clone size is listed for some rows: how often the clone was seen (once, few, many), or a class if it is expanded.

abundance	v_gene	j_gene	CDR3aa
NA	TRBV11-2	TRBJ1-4	CASSLAGNEKLFF
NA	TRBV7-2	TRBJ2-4	CASSLSGRVENIQYF
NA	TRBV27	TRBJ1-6	CASSSTGTSSYNSPLHF
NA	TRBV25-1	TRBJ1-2	CASSGTGTGGLGYGYTF
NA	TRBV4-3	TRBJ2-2	CASSQDRAGTGELFF
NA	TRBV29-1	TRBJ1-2	CSVEDPELGRYGYTF
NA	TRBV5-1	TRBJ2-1	CASSSGQGVPNEQFF
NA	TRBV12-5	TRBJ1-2	CASGLTPGTGGSGYTF
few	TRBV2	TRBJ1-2	CASGIITVSFGSYTF
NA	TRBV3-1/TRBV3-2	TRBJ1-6	CASSQDASAGRSPLHF
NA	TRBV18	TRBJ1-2	CASSPRRTDHNYGYTF
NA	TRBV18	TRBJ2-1	CASSPLSNEQFF
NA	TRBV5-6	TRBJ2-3	CASSLLAARGRWLGDTQYF
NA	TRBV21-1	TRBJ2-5	CASSKVAEETQYF
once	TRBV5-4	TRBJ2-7	CASSLKQGPGNEQYF
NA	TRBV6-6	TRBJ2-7	CASSSPRVYEQYF
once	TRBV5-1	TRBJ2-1	CASSPGTGVSYNEQFF
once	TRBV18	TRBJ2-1	CASGPGQGAYNEQFF
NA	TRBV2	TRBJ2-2	CASSPRERTGELFF
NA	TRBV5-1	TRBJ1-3	CASSLGELRSGNTIYF
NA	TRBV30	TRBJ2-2	CAWSPPDRVSGELFF
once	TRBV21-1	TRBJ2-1	CASSNGTSGRELYNEQFF
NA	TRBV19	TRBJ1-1	CASNQDRGNTEAFF
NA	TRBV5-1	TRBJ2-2	CASAPWRGEITGELFF
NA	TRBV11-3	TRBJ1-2	CASSSITQGAYGYTF
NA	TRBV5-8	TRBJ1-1	CASSLSRTGENTEAFF
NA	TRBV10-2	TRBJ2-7	CASSEIGRRYEQYF
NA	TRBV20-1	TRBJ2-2	CSASTENTGELFF
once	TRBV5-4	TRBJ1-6	CASSLGAGEHNSPLHF
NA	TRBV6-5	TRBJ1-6	CASSYRGNSPLHF
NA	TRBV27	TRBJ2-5	CASSISGTSGGFQETQYF
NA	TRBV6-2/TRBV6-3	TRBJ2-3	CASSLGLAGVDTQYF
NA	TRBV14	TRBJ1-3	CASSVLSSSGNTIYF
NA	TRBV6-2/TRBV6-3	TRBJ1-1	CASSYSRNTEAFF
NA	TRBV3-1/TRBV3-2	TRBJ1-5	CASSLRDKGPSNQPQHF
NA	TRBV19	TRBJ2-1	CASSKASGSVGEQFF
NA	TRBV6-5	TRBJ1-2	CATSETGGHRYGYTF
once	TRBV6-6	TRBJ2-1	CASTPPGLADYNEQFF
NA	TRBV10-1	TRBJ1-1	CASSAGNMNTEAFF
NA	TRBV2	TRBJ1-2	CASSATGNYGYTF
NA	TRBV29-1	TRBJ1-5	CSVSDRGDQPQHF
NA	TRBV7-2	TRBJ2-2	CASSGIRTSGRALTGELFF
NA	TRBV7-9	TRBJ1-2	CASSADSSINYGYTF
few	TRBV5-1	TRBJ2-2	CASSPYYTGELFF
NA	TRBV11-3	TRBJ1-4	CASSPGREHEKLFF
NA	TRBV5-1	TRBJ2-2	CASSNLGHSNTGELFF
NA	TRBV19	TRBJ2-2	CASSPRSNTGELFF
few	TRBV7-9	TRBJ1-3	CASSRTGSGSGNTIYF
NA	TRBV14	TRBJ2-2	CASSQDFSRANTGELFF
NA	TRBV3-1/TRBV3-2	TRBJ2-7	CASSQDMSQVLEQYF
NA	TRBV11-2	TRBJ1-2	CASSPGTGVGYTF
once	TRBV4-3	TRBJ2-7	CASSQALSGGTISYEQYF
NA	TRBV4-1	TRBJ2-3	CASSLGTIQSDTQYF
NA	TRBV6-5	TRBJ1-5	CASRGQGDNQPQHF
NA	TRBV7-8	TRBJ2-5	CASSLGTGVRETQYF